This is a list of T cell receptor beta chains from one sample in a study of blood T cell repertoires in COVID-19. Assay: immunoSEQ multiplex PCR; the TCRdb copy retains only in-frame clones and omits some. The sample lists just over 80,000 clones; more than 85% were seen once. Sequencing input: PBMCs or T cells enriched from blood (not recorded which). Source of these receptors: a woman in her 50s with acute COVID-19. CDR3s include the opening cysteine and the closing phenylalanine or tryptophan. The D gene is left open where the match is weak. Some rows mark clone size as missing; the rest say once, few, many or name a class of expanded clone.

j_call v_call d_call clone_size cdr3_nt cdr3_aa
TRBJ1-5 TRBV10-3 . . TGTGCCATCAGTGAACAACAGATCAATCAGCCCCAGCATTTT CAISEQQINQPQHF
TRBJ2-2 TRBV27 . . TGTGCCAGCCAAAAATGGGGGGAAACAGAAGCCGGGGAGCTGTTTTTT CASQKWGETEAGELFF
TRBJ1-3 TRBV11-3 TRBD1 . TGTGCCAGCAGCTTCTCAGGGGGCGGAAACACCATATATTTT CASSFSGGGNTIYF
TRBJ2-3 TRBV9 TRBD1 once TGTGCCAGCAGCGGACACATAACAGGGGCAGATACGCAGTATTTT CASSGHITGADTQYF
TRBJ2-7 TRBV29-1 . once TGCAGCGTTGAGTCCAGGGCAAACCACGAGCAGTACTTC CSVESRANHEQYF
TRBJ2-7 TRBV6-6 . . TGTGCCAGCAGTTTAGGGACATCCTACGAGCAGTACTTC CASSLGTSYEQYF
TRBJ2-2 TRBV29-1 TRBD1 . TGCAGCGTTGCACAGGGGGCCGGGGAGCTGTTTTTT CSVAQGAGELFF
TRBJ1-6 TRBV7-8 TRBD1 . TGTGCCAGCAGCTCGGGACAGGGAGTCTCACCCCTCCACTTT CASSSGQGVSPLHF
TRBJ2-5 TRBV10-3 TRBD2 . TGTGCCATCAAAGGACTAGCGGGAGACGGAGAGACCCAGTACTTC CAIKGLAGDGETQYF
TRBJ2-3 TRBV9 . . TGTGCCAGCAGCGTAGATCCCACAGGGACCAGGGGCGTCACAGATACGCAGTATTTT CASSVDPTGTRGVTDTQYF
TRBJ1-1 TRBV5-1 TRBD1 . TGCGCCAGCAGCTTGGGAGGGACAGGGCCAGTGGGCACTGAAGCTTTCTTT CASSLGGTGPVGTEAFF
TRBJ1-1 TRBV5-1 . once TGCGCCAGCAGCTTCACTCCGAACACTGAAGCTTTCTTT CASSFTPNTEAFF
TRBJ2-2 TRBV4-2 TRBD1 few TGTGCCAGCAGCCAAGATTTAGGGACAGGGCACACCGGGGAGCTGTTTTTT CASSQDLGTGHTGELFF
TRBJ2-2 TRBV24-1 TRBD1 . TGTGCCACCAGTGACACCGCGGCCGGGACAGCCACCGGGGAGCTGTTTTTT CATSDTAAGTATGELFF
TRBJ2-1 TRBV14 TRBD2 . TGTGCCAGCAAGCCGGGACTAGCGGGAGGACTTTACAATGAGCAGTTCTTC CASKPGLAGGLYNEQFF
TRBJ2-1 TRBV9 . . TGTGCCAGCAGCGTAGCTACCGGGAGTGTCGACAATGAGCAGTTCTTC CASSVATGSVDNEQFF
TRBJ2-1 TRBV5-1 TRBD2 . TGCGCCAGCAGCCCTAGCGGGAGATCGTCCAATGAGCAGTTCTTC CASSPSGRSSNEQFF
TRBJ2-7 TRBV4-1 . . TGCGCCAGCAGCCAAAACCAGGGGTACTACGAGCAGTACTTC CASSQNQGYYEQYF
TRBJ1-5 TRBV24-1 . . TGTGCCACCAGGGGCAGGGATTATCAGCCCCAGCATTTT CATRGRDYQPQHF
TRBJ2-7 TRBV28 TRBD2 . TGTGCCAGCCTTCGAGCGGGAGGGCCATCCTACGAGCAGTACTTC CASLRAGGPSYEQYF
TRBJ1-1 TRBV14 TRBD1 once TGTGCCAGCAGCCCCGGGACAGGGTACACTGAAGCTTTCTTT CASSPGTGYTEAFF
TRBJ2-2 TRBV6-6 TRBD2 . TGTGCCAGCAACCGTGCGGGAGGATCCACCGGGGAGCTGTTTTTT CASNRAGGSTGELFF
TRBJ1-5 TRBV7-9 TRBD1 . TGTGCCAGCAGCGCCGGGACAGCTAATCAGCCCCAGCATTTT CASSAGTANQPQHF
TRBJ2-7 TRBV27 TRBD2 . TGTGCCAGCAGGTACGACTTAGCGGGAGCCTACGAGCAGTACTTC CASRYDLAGAYEQYF
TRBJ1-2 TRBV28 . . TGTGCCAGCAGGCTAGGGGACCCTCGGGGGGGCTACACCTTC CASRLGDPRGGYTF
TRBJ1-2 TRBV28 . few TGTGCCAGCAGTTTATCTTATGGCTACACCTTC CASSLSYGYTF
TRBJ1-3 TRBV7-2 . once TGTGCCAGCAGCTACACCTCGGGCTCTGGAAACACCATATATTTT CASSYTSGSGNTIYF
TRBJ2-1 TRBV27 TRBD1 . TGTGCCAGCAGTCCGCGACAGGGTGTTGACAATGAGCAGTTCTTC CASSPRQGVDNEQFF
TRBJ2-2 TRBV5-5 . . TGTGCCAGCAGCCGCGCGGCAGACCCCACCGGGGAGCTGTTTTTT CASSRAADPTGELFF
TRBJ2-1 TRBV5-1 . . TGCGCCAGCAGCTCCCCCCAACTACTAGGCTCCTACAATGAGCAGTTCTTC CASSSPQLLGSYNEQFF
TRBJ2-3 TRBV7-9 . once TGTGCCAGCAGCTTAGCGGGTGGGGCTACGCAGTATTTT CASSLAGGATQYF
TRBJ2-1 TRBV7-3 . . TGTGCCAGCAGCATACAGGGTAATGAGCAGTTCTTC CASSIQGNEQFF
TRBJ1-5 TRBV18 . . TGTGCCAGCTCACAGACCCAGGATCAGCCCCAGCATTTT CASSQTQDQPQHF
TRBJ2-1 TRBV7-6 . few TGTGCCAGCAGCTTAGTGTCTAGCTCGAGCGATGAGCAGTTCTTC CASSLVSSSSDEQFF
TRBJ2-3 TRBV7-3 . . TGTGCCAGCAGCTCGACTAGGACTGGCACAGATACGCAGTATTTT CASSSTRTGTDTQYF
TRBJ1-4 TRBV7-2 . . TGTGCCAGCAGCCACCGGGTCGATAATGAAAAACTGTTTTTT CASSHRVDNEKLFF
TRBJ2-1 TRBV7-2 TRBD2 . TGTGCCAGCAGCTTAGTGGCCTCTAGCGGGAGTAATGAGCAGTTCTTC CASSLVASSGSNEQFF
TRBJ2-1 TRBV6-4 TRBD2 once TGTGCCAGCAGTGAAGAGGTAGCGGGAGTCAATGAGCAGTTCTTC CASSEEVAGVNEQFF
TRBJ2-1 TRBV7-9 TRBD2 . TGTGCCAGCAGCAAAACCCAGCGGGACCGGGACAATGAGCAGTTCTTC CASSKTQRDRDNEQFF
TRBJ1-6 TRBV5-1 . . TGCGCCAGCAGCGGGGGGGCAGCCTTCGAATTTTCACCCCTCCACTTT CASSGGAAFEFSPLHF
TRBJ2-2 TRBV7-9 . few TGTGCCAGCAGGGCTAAGGGCGGGACGGCGAACACCGGGGAGCTGTTTTTT CASRAKGGTANTGELFF
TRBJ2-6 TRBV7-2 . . TGTGCCAGCGATAGAGACTCTGGGGCCAACGTCCTGACTTTC CASDRDSGANVLTF
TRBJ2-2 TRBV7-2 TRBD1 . TGTGCCAGCAGAACCGACAGGGCGAGCGGGGAGCTGTTTTTT CASRTDRASGELFF
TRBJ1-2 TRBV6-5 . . TGTGCCAGCAGTTCGATAGGGGATAACAGGGATGGCTACACCTTC CASSSIGDNRDGYTF
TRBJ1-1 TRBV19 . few TGTGCCAGTAGCGCTTCAGGGGAAACTGAAGCTTTCTTT CASSASGETEAFF
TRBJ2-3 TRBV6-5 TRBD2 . TGTGCCAGCAGGGGACTAGCGGGAGGGTTAGTTACGCAGTATTTT CASRGLAGGLVTQYF
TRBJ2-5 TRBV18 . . TGTGCCAGCTCACCGGGGGGCCAAGAGACCCAGTACTTC CASSPGGQETQYF
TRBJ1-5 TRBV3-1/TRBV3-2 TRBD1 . TGTGCCAGCAGCCAAGATCTCATAAGGCTAGGGACAGTAACCCCCCTTAGCAATCAGCCCCAGCATTTT CASSQDLIRLGTVTPLSNQPQHF
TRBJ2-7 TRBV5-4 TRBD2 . TGTGCCAGCAGCTTTCTAGCGGGAGGCGAGCAGTACTTC CASSFLAGGEQYF
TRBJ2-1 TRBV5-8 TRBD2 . TGTGCCAGCAGCTTGCGCGGGAGCTCCTACAATGAGCAGTTCTTC CASSLRGSSYNEQFF
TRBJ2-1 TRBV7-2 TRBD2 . TGTGCCAGCAGCTTAGATGGACTAGCGGTCAATGAGCAGTTCTTC CASSLDGLAVNEQFF
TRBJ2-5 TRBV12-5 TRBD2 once TGTGCTAGTGGTTTGCCAGAAACCGGACTAGCGGGGCAAGAGACCCAGTACTTC CASGLPETGLAGQETQYF
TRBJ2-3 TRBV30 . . TGTGCCTGGAGTGTAAACCTAGCGACACTCACAGATACGCAGTATTTT CAWSVNLATLTDTQYF
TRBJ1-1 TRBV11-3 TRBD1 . TGTGCCAGCAGCTTACCCGACAGGGGGCGAGCTTTCTTT CASSLPDRGRAFF
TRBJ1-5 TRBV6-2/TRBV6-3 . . TGTGCCAGCAGTTACTCGGGAGGGGCTCAGCCCCAGCATTTT CASSYSGGAQPQHF